These T cell receptor beta chains were read from a single sample in a study of neurological immune-mediated disorders. TCRdb independently ran MiXCR on the 5' RACE reads; one entry per CDR3 protein. The sample has more than 55,000 distinct CDR3 sequences, less than 10% seen once; the top ten hold around 12%. Sequencing used PBMCs. These receptors all come from a man aged 25 to 40 in good health. The CDR3 runs from the conserved cysteine through the conserved F or W. A D gene is named only where the DNA matches it firmly. Only some rows state a clone size, as once, few, many or a class for expanded clones.

v_gene	abundance	j_gene	d_gene	CDR3aa	CDR3nt
TRBV29-1	many	TRBJ2-5	.	CSVLGGLEYQETQYF	TGCAGCGTTTTAGGAGGACTTGAGTACCAAGAGACCCAGTACTTC
TRBV12-3/TRBV12-4	many	TRBJ2-7	.	CASSSLSGPPYEQYF	TGTGCCAGCAGTTCTTTGTCCGGACCCCCCTACGAGCAGTACTTC
TRBV28	many	TRBJ2-3	.	CASSLGVAGTTDTQYF	TGTGCCAGCAGTTTGGGCGTCGCGGGAACCACAGATACGCAGTATTTT
TRBV5-1	many	TRBJ2-2	TRBD2	CASSGDLAGTGELFF	TGCGCCAGCAGCGGGGACTTAGCGGGAACCGGGGAGCTGTTTTTT
TRBV15	many	TRBJ1-5	TRBD1	CATPRGQDSNQPQHF	TGTGCCACCCCAAGAGGACAGGATAGCAATCAGCCCCAGCATTTT
TRBV7-9	many	TRBJ1-1	TRBD1	CASSLIWTGGMNTEAFF	TGTGCCAGCAGCTTAATCTGGACAGGGGGCATGAACACTGAAGCTTTCTTT
TRBV11-2	many	TRBJ2-7	.	CASSPGFSFTEQYF	TGTGCCAGCAGCCCAGGGTTCTCATTTACCGAGCAGTACTTC
TRBV4-1	many	TRBJ1-1	TRBD1	CASSHIPGQGAGGTEAFF	TGCGCCAGCAGCCATATACCGGGACAGGGGGCGGGAGGGACTGAAGCTTTCTTT
TRBV10-2	many	TRBJ2-1	TRBD2	CATSSSGDEQFF	TGCGCCACCTCATCTAGCGGGGATGAGCAGTTCTTC
TRBV5-1	many	TRBJ1-6	.	CASSRSTVPVGGSPLHF	TGCGCCAGCAGCCGGAGCACAGTACCTGTGGGGGGTTCACCCCTCCACTTT
TRBV20-1	.	TRBJ2-1	TRBD2	CSATITSGRDNEQFF	TGCAGTGCTACCATCACTAGCGGGAGGGACAATGAGCAATTCTTC
TRBV20-1	many	TRBJ2-7	.	CSASERGGTTYEQYF	TGCAGTGCTAGTGAGCGCGGCGGGACCACCTACGAGCAGTACTTC
TRBV12-3/TRBV12-4	many	TRBJ1-5	TRBD1	CASSRQGPQHF	TGTGCCAGCAGCCGACAGGGTCCCCAGCATTTT
TRBV7-9	many	TRBJ1-1	.	CASESTEAFF	TGTGCCAGCGAATCCACTGAAGCTTTCTTT
TRBV27	many	TRBJ2-2	TRBD2	CASRGRGGELFF	TGTGCCAGCAGGGGGAGGGGAGGGGAGCTGTTTTTT
TRBV29-1	many	TRBJ2-1	TRBD2	CSARTSDGNNEQFF	TGCAGCGCTAGGACTAGCGATGGCAACAATGAGCAGTTCTTC
TRBV24-1	many	TRBJ1-1	.	CATSDLLKGIVAFF	TGTGCCACCAGTGATTTGCTGAAGGGGATTGTGGCTTTCTTT
TRBV5-1	many	TRBJ1-1	.	CASSFAVQNTEAFF	TGCGCCAGCAGCTTCGCAGTCCAGAACACTGAAGCTTTCTTT
TRBV10-2	many	TRBJ2-7	TRBD2	CASSDPGLAAYEQYF	TGCGCCAGCAGTGACCCGGGACTAGCGGCCTACGAGCAGTACTTC
TRBV29-1	many	TRBJ2-7	.	CSVVSPTRRYEQYF	TGCAGCGTTGTAAGCCCCACCCGACGCTACGAGCAGTACTTC
TRBV20-1	many	TRBJ2-6	.	CSASPRDSGANVLTF	TGCAGTGCTAGCCCAAGAGACTCTGGGGCCAACGTCCTGACTTTC
TRBV5-1	many	TRBJ1-1	.	CASSLEGRGGTEAFF	TGCGCCAGCAGCTTGGAGGGGCGGGGAGGCACTGAAGCTTTCTTT
TRBV5-1	many	TRBJ1-1	.	CASSLMTDMNTEAFF	TGCGCCAGCAGCTTGATGACAGACATGAACACTGAAGCTTTCTTT